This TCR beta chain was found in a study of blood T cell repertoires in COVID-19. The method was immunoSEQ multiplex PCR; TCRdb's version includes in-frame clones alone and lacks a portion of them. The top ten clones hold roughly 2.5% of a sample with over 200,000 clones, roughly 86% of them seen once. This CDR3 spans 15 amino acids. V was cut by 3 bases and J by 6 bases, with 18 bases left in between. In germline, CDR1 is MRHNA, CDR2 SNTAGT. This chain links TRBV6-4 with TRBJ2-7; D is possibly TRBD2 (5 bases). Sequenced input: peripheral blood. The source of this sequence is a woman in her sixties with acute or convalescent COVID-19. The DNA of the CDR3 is TGTGCCAGCAGTGAATTTGAAAAGAGGGTTTCCGAGCAGTACTTC. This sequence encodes CASSEFEKRVSEQYF.